One and the same sample provided the 9 T cell receptor beta chains below, sequenced in a study of blood T cell repertoires in COVID-19. Assay used: immunoSEQ multiplex PCR; TCRdb lists only in-frame clones, some missing. Of over 150,000 clones in the sample, approximately 88% were seen once. Specimen: peripheral blood. All receptors come from a woman aged 55-70 years with acute or convalescent COVID-19.

The DNA for the CDR3 is TGCGCCAGCAGCCAACGGGACGGAGGGCCCGGGGAGCTGTTTTTT. Translating it yields CASSQRDGGPGELFF. The rearrangement joins TRBV4-3 to TRBJ2-2; D is perhaps TRBD2 (6 bases). This CDR3 is 15 amino acids long. CDR1 LGHNA and CDR2 YSLEER come from the germline V gene. V was shortened by 2 bases and J by 6 bases, with 13 bases between the two germline ends.

This clone was observed a handful of times. This chain connects TRBV6-2 or TRBV6-3 to TRBJ2-7; no clear D gene. The germline V gene has CDR1 MNHEY and CDR2 SVGEGT. CDR3 length equals 16 residues. Trimming shortened V by 5 bases and J by 3 bases, and 20 bases separated the two germline ends. CDR3 loop: CASSPLGDTDYYEQYF. CDR3 coding DNA: TGTGCCAGCAGTCCCCTTGGCGACACCGATTACTACGAGCAGTACTTC.

The V and J genes are TRBV3-1 (or the pseudogene TRBV3-2) and TRBJ2-1; D might be TRBD1 (5 bases). V lost 1 base to trimming and J lost 4 bases, with 11 bases between them. The CDR3 runs to 15 residues. CDR1 is LGHDT, CDR2 YNNKEL, per germline (reference sequence). CDR3: CASSQALGPYNEQFF. In DNA, the CDR3 is TGTGCCAGCAGCCAAGCCCTGGGGCCTTACAATGAGCAGTTCTTC.

V gene TRBV5-5 combines with J gene TRBJ2-3; D possibly corresponds to TRBD2 (5 bases). V lost 0 bases and J lost 3, with 11 bases in between. This CDR3 has 15 residues. The V gene's germline CDR1 is SGHKS and CDR2 YYEKEE (reference sequence). CDR3 region: CASSLALAGTDTQYF. The DNA of the CDR3 is TGTGCCAGCAGCTTGGCGCTAGCAGGTACAGATACGCAGTATTTT.

The rearrangement joins TRBV7-2 to TRBJ1-1; 10 bases map to TRBD1. Germline V CDR1 and CDR2: SGHTA, FQGNSA. This CDR3 is built from 16 residues. V lost 5 bases, J lost 5 bases, and 11 bases stayed unmatched. The CDR3 bases are TGTGCCAGCAGCCCGTCCCGGGACAGGGGAAGGACTGAAGCTTTCTTT. It encodes CASSPSRDRGRTEAFF.

V and J are TRBV2 and TRBJ1-5, with unresolved D. The CDR3 runs 14 residues. The germline V gene has CDR1 SNHLY and CDR2 FYNNEI. Trimming stripped 6 bases from V and 10 bases from J, with 19 bases between. The CDR3 bases are TGTGCCAGCAGGATTAACACGGGAACTCATCCCCAGCATTTT. This sequence encodes CASRINTGTHPQHF.

V and J are TRBV18 and TRBJ2-7; D might be TRBD1 (5 bases). Per germline, CDR1 KGHSH and CDR2 LQKENI. Trimming removed 1 base from V and 0 bases from J, with 7 bases in between. This CDR3 comprises 14 residues. CDR3 coding DNA: TGTGCCAGCTCACCACAGGGGAACTCCTACGAGCAGTACTTC. It is translated as CASSPQGNSYEQYF.

This chain connects TRBV5-4 to TRBJ1-6, with TRBD1 matching 7 bases. V lost 2 bases, J lost 10 bases, and 9 bases stayed unmatched. The CDR3 has 15 amino acids. Germline CDR1 reads SGHNT; CDR2 reads YYREEE (reference sequence). CDR3 loop: CASSFGRGRESPLHF. The CDR3 DNA reads as TGTGCCAGCAGCTTTGGAAGGGGGCGAGAGTCACCCCTCCACTTT. Full variable domain (remainder filled in from reference TRBV5-4 and TRBJ1-6): ETGVTQSPTHLIKTRGQQVTLRCSSQSGHNTVSWYQQALGQGPQFIFQYYREEENGRGNFPPRFSGLQFPNYSSELNVNALELDDSALYLCASSFGRGRESPLHFGNGTRLTVT.

The chain couples TRBV11-2 to TRBJ2-3; tentatively, D is TRBD1 (6 bases). Trimming removed 2 bases at V and 2 bases at J, with 11 bases between. The CDR3 has 15 amino acids. Per the germline V gene, CDR1 is SGHAT and CDR2 is FQNNGV. This CDR3 reads CASSLLGDTTDTQYF. The CDR3 DNA reads TGTGCCAGCAGCTTACTGGGGGACACCACAGATACGCAGTATTTT. Full variable domain (remainder filled in from reference TRBV11-2 and TRBJ2-3): EAGVAQSPRYKIIEKRQSVAFWCNPISGHATLYWYQQILGQGPKLLIQFQNNGVVDDSQLPKDRFSAERLKGVDSTLKIQPAKLEDSAVYLCASSLLGDTTDTQYFGPGTRLTVL.